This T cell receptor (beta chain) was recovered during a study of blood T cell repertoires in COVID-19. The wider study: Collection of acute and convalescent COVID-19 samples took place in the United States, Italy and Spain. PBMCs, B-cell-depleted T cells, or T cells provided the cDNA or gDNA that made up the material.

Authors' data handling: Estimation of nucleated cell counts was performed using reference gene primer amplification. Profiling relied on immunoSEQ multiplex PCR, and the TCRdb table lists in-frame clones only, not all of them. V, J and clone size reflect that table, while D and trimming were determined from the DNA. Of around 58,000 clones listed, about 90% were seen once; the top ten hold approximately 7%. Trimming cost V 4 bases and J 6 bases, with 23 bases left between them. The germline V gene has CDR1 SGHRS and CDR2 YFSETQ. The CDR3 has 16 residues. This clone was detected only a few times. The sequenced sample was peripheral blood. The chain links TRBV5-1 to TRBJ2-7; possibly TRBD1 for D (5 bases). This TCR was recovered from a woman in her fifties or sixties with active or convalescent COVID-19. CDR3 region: CASSHQGSGPVGEQYF. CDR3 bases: TGCGCCAGCAGCCATCAGGGATCCGGCCCGGTGGGCGAGCAGTACTTC. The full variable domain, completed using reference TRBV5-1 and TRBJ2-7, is KAGVTQTPRYLIKTRGQQVTLSCSPISGHRSVSWYQQTPGQGLQFLFEYFSETQRNKGNFPGRFSGRQFSNSRSEMNVSTLELGDSALYLCASSHQGSGPVGEQYFGPGTRLTVT.